This TCR beta chain was captured in a study of OX40 agonist ivuxolimab in advanced cancers. Regarding the complete study: The costimulatory receptor OX40 (CD134) was targeted by ivuxolimab, a fully human IgG2 agonistic monoclonal antibody. Peripheral TCRbeta sequencing aimed to test whether ivuxolimab altered TCR sequence diversity and caused clonal T-cell expansion. Prior anti-PD-1, anti-PD-L1 or anti-CTLA-4 therapy was permitted, and approximately 40% of dose-escalation patients had received checkpoint inhibitors. Intravenous ivuxolimab was administered to patients every 2 weeks at six dose levels: 0.01, 0.1, 0.3, 1.5, 3 and 10 mg/kg. The paper reports the monotherapy dose-escalation portion (N = 52 patients) of the phase I ivuxolimab trial. The dose-escalation cohort was over 70% male with a mean age of about 54 years, ranging from roughly 20 to 80. Partial responses occurred in three dose-escalation patients: two with cutaneous melanoma and one with hepatocellular carcinoma. Of the roughly 53 patients in dose escalation, about 20 had hepatocellular carcinoma, approximately 15 had melanoma, 9 had renal cell carcinoma and 9 had head and neck cancer.

Patients with a history of autoimmune disease or receiving systemic immunosuppression were excluded from the trial. Peripheral blood for TCR sequencing was collected from all dose cohorts at baseline, on cycle 4 day 1, and on cycle 7 day 1. Samples came from an open-label, multicenter, first-in-human phase I dose-escalation trial of ivuxolimab. Adults with locally advanced or metastatic head and neck squamous cell, hepatocellular, melanoma or renal cell carcinoma were enrolled in the trial. CD4+ and CD8+ T cells were sorted separately from peripheral blood before TCR sequencing. The CDR3 runs 11 amino acids, cysteine and phenylalanine included. The kept DNA is CDR3 alone, 33 bases in frame from the first base. Deletion took 4 bases off V and 9 bases off J, with a span of 9 bases between the germline ends. CDR1 and CDR2 are drawn from the germline V gene: SGHAT, FQNNGV. To sequence the TCRbeta CDR3 region, genomic DNA was isolated from the sorted cells. The immunoSEQ Assay was used to sequence the TCRbeta CDR3 regions. In its TCRdb copy, this immuneACCESS table keeps in-frame sequences only and misses some clones. Where compared with another copy, unresolved V genes explain less than half of these, and the others have no known cause. The sample table shows roughly 100,000 clones, and roughly 87% are seen once. The ten top clones hold more than 0.25% of the sample.

Comment on this clone: Its antigen is not yet known. There are no base qualities to consult, and no much larger clone falls within one base.

The paper as a whole reports these results and caveats: The antigen specificity of the clonally expanded peripheral T cells was not determined. At doses from 0.1 to 3.0 mg/kg, clonal expansion was seen in both CD4+ and CD8+ blood T cells between baseline and week 6. In the 0.1-3.0 mg/kg groups, partial responders were among the patients with the lowest normalized peripheral clonal expansion, particularly in CD8+ T cells. After ivuxolimab, CD8+ T cells had more expanded clones than CD4+ T cells on average. Low levels of normalized T-cell clonal expansion were also seen in some nonresponding patients.

Sequencing was performed on CD4+ or CD8+ T cells sorted from blood, taken in a trial of the OX40 agonist ivuxolimab. Here the chain combines TRBV11-2 and TRBJ2-5; matching of 5 bases hints at TRBD2 as the D gene. This sequence originates from an adult with an advanced solid tumor such as melanoma, head and neck, liver or kidney cancer. The CDR3 region has the sequence CASSSRGPQYF. The bases are TGTGCCAGCAGCTCCCGGGGTCCCCAGTACTTC.